This TCR beta chain was recorded in a study of T cells after posttransplantation cyclophosphamide. Germline CDR1 reads LNHDA; CDR2 reads SQIVND (reference sequence). Trimming removed 5 bases from V and 5 bases from J, with 15 bases in between. The CDR3 is made up of 14 amino acids. The table came from immunoSEQ multiplex PCR; TCRdb's copy has only in-frame clones and leaves some out. This sample has more than 30,000 clones, each found more than once. In its sample, this clone was seen a few times. Material for sequencing was PBMCs. The V call is TRBV19, the J call TRBJ2-5; D is perhaps TRBD1 (6 bases). The receptor's source is a girl aged 5-17 years in good health, CMV-negative, and a related stem cell transplant donor. DNA of the CDR3: TGTGCCAGTAGTTCCCGGGACATACAGGAGACCCAGTACTTC. It codes for CASSSRDIQETQYF.